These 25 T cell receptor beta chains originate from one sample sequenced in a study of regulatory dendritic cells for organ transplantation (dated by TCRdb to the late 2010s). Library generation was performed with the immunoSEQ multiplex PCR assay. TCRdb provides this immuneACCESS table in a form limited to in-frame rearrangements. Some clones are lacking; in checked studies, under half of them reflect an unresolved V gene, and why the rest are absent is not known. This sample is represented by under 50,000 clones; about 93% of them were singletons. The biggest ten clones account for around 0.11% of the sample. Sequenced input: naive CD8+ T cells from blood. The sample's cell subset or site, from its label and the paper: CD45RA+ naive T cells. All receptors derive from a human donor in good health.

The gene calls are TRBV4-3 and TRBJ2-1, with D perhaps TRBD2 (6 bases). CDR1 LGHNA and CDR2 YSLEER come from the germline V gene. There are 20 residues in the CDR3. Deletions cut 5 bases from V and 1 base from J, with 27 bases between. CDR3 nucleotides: TGCGCCAGCAGCAACTTATTCGGGGACTCAAGTTCTGGGTCCTACAATGAGCAGTTCTTC. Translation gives CASSNLFGDSSSGSYNEQFF.

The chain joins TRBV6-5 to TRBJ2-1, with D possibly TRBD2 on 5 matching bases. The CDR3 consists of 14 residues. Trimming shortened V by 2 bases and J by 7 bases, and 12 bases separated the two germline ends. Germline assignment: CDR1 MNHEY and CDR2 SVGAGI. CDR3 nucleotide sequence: TGTGCCAGCAGTTACGTGGGAGTGGTGAATGAGCAGTTCTTC. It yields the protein CASSYVGVVNEQFF.

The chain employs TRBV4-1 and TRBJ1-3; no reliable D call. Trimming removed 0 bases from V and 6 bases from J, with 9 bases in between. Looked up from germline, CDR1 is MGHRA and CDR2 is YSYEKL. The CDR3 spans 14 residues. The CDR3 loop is CASSQDPLVNTIYF. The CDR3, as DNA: TGCGCCAGCAGCCAAGATCCCCTGGTAAACACCATATATTTT.

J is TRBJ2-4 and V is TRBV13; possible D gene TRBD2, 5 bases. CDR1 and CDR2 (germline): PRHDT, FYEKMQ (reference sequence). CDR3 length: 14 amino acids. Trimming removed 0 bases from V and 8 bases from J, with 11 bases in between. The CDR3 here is CASSLGLAGDIQYF. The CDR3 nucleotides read TGTGCCAGCAGCTTAGGCCTAGCCGGGGACATTCAGTACTTC. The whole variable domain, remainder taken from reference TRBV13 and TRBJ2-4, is AAGVIQSPRHLIKEKRETATLKCYPIPRHDTVYWYQQGPGQDPQFLISFYEKMQSDKGSIPDRFSAQQFSDYHSELNMSSLELGDSALYFCASSLGLAGDIQYFGAGTRLSVL.

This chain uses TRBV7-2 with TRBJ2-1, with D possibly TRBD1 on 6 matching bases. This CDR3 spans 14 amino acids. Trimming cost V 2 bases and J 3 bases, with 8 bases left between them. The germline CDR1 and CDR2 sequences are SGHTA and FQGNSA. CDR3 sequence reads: CASSLRDIYNEQFF. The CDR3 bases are TGTGCCAGCAGCTTACGGGACATCTACAATGAGCAGTTCTTC.

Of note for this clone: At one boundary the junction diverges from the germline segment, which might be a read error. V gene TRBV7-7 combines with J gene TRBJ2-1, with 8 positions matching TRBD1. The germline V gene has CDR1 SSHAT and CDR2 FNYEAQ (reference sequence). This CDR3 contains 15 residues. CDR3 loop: CASSRSSGQGNEQFF. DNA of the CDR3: TGTGCTAGCAGCCGAAGCTCAGGACAGGGCAATGAGCAGTTCTTC.

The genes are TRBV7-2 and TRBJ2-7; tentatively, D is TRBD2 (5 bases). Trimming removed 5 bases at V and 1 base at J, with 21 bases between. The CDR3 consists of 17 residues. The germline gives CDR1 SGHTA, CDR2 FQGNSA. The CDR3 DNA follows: TGTGCCAGCAGCCCCCGGCTGCTAGAGTCGGGGTCCTACGAGCAGTACTTC. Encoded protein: CASSPRLLESGSYEQYF. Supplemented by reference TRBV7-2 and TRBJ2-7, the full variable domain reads GAGVSQSPSNKVTEKGKDVELRCDPISGHTALYWYRQSLGQGLEFLIYFQGNSAPDKSGLPSDRFSAERTGGSVSTLTIQRTQQEDSAVYLCASSPRLLESGSYEQYFGPGTRLTVT.

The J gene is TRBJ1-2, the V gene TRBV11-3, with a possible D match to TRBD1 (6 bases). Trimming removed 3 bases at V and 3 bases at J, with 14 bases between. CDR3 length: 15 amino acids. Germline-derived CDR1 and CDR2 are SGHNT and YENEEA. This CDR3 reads CASSLATGPDYGYTF. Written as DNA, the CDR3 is TGTGCCAGCAGCTTGGCCACAGGGCCTGACTATGGCTACACCTTC.

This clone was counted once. This CDR3 is CASSLYAGIGSYEQYF. The CDR3, as DNA: TGTGCCAGCAGCTTGTATGCAGGGATAGGGTCCTACGAGCAGTACTTC. The chain employs TRBV5-4 and TRBJ2-7, with D tentatively TRBD1 (5 bases). The CDR3 sequence is 16 residues long. The germline V gene encodes CDR1 SGHNT and CDR2 YYREEE (reference sequence). V was cut by 1 base and J by 1 base, with 15 bases left in between.

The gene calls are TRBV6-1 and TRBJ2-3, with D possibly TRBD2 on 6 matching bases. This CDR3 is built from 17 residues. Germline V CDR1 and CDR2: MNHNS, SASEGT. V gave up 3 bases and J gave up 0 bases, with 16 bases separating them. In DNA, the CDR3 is TGTGCCAGCAGTGAGTACCATGCGGGGCTTAGCACAGATACGCAGTATTTT. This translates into CASSEYHAGLSTDTQYF.

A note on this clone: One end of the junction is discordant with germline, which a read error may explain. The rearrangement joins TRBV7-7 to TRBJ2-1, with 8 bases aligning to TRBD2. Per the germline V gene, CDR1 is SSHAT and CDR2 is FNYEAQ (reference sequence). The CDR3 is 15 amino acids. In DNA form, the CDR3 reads TGTGCTAGCAGCTTGACTAGCGCCATCCACAATGAGCAGTTCTTC. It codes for CASSLTSAIHNEQFF. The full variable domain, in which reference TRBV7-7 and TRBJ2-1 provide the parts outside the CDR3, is GAGVSQSPRYKVTKRGQDVTLRCDPISSHATLYWYQQALGQGPEFLTYFNYEAQPDKSGLPSDRFSAERPEGSISTLTIQRTEQRDSAMYRCASSLTSAIHNEQFFGPGTRLTVL.

CDR3 residues: CASSQDRRGYNNEQFF. The CDR3 DNA reads TGCGCCAGCAGCCAAGATCGGCGAGGATATAACAATGAGCAGTTCTTC. This chain joins TRBV4-3 and TRBJ2-1, with no clear D. Trimming cost V 0 bases and J 5 bases, with 14 bases left between them. The CDR3 is 16 amino acids. CDR1 and CDR2 (germline): LGHNA, YSLEER.

The CDR3 DNA is TGTGCCAGCAGCTCACAGCCGGGACGGACGAACACTGAAGCTTTCTTT. Residues: CASSSQPGRTNTEAFF. The rearrangement links TRBV27 to TRBJ1-1; D is perhaps TRBD1 (5 bases). The CDR3 is made up of 16 amino acids. Looked up from germline, CDR1 is MNHEY and CDR2 is SMNVEV (reference sequence). V lost 6 bases and J lost 1, with 18 bases in between.

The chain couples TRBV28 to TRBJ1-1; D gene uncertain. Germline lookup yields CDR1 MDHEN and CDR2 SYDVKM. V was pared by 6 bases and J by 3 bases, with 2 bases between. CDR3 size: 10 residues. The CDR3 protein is CASRDTEAFF. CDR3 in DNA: TGTGCCAGCAGGGACACTGAAGCTTTCTTT.

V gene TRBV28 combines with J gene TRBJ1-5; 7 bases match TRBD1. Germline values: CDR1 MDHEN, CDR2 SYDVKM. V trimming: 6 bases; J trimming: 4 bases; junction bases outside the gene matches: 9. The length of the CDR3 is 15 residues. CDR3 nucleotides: TGTGCCAGCAGCCCAGGGACAGCATTTAATCAGCCCCAGCATTTT. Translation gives CASSPGTAFNQPQHF.

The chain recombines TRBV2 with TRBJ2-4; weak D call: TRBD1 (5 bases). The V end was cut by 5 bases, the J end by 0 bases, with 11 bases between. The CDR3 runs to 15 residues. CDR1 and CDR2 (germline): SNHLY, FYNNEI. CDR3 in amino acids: CASSTTVLAKNIQYF. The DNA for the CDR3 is TGTGCCAGCAGTACGACAGTACTAGCCAAAAACATTCAGTACTTC.

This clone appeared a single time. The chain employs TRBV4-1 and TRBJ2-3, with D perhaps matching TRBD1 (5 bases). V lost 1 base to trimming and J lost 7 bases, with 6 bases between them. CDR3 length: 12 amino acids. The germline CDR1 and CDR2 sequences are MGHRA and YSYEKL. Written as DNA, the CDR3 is TGCGCCAGCAGCCAAGGGACATATACGCAGTATTTT. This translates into CASSQGTYTQYF.

The CDR3 here is CASSPTGYYEQYF. CDR3 coding DNA: TGCGCCAGCAGCCCGACCGGTTACTACGAGCAGTACTTC. The chain uses TRBV5-1 and TRBJ2-7; no clear D gene. The CDR3 runs to 13 residues. The V gene lost 4 bases and the J gene lost 3 bases, with 11 bases spanning the gap. Germline V lookup: CDR1 SGHRS, CDR2 YFSETQ.

The DNA for the CDR3 is TGTGCTAGTGGTCCGGACGGTAGCTCCTACAATGAGCAGTTCTTC. Residues: CASGPDGSSYNEQFF. V and J are TRBV12-5 and TRBJ2-1; D is unclear. The CDR3 totals 15 residues. In germline, CDR1 is LGHNT, CDR2 FRNRAP. V dropped 5 bases and J dropped 0 bases, with 11 bases sitting between them.

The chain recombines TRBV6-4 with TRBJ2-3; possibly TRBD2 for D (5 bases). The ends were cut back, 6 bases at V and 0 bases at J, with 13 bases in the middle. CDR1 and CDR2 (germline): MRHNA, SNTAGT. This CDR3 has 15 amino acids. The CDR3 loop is CASRRAGYSTDTQYF. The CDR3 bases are TGTGCCAGCAGGAGGGCGGGTTACAGCACAGATACGCAGTATTTT.

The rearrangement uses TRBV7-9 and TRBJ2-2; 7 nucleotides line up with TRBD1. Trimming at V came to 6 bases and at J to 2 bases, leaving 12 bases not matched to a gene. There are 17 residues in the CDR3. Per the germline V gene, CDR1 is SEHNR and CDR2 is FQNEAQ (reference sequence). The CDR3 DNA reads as TGTGCCAGCAGTTCGAGCCCTAACAGGGGAAACACCGGGGAGCTGTTTTTT. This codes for CASSSSPNRGNTGELFF.

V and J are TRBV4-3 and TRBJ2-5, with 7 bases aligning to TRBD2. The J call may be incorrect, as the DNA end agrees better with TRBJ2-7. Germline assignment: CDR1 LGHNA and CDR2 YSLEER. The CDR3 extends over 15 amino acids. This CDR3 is CASSQDRGEAYEQYF. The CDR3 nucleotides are TGCGCCAGCAGCCAAGACCGGGGGGAGGCCTACGAGCAGTACTTC.

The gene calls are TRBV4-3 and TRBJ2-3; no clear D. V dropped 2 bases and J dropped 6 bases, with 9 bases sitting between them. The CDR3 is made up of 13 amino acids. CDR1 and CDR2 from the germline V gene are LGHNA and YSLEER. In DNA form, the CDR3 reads TGCGCCAGCAGCCAACTACAGACGGATACGCAGTATTTT. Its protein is CASSQLQTDTQYF.

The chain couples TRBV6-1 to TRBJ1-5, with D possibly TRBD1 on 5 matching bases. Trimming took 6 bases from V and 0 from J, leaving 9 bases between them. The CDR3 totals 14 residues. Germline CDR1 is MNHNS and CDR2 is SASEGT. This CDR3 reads CASRGGGSNQPQHF. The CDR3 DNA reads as TGTGCCAGCAGGGGCGGGGGTAGCAATCAGCCCCAGCATTTT.

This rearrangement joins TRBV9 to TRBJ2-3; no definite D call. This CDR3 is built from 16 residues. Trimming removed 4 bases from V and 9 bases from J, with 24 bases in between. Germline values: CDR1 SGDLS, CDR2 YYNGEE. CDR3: CASSTSPEPPFGTQYF. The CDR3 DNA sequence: TGTGCCAGCAGCACCAGTCCTGAGCCCCCCTTTGGCACGCAGTATTTT.